The sequence of this T cell receptor (beta chain) was determined in a study of regulatory T cells in long-lasting Graves disease. Study-wide results and caveats: Persistent disease showed a preference for TRBV28, TRBJ1-2 and TRBJ2-5. Persistent Graves' patients showed a TCR diversity that was lower than that of newly diagnosed ones.

Time point indicated: persistent/refractory GD, antithyroid drugs over 5 years with positive TRAb. PBMCs were the source of the RNA used for TCR sequencing. Each of the patients was recruited from an endocrinology department situated in Xi'an, China. Germline CDR1 is LGHDT and CDR2 is YNNKEL (reference sequence). The CDR3 is made up of 17 amino acids. Between the trimmed V and J ends, which lost 4 bases and 0 bases, there was a span of 18 bases. Combining iRepertoire HTBI primers with Arm-PCR of CDR3 regions, the authors built TCR beta libraries. TCRdb redid the calling of the multiplex PCR reads with MiXCR, one entry per CDR3 protein. The profile shows about 470,000 distinct CDR3 sequences, less than 25% of them singletons. This clonotype was detected many times. Its antigen is not known.

This TCR was recovered from a female donor with Graves disease. The V gene is TRBV3-1, the J gene TRBJ1-1; possibly TRBD1 for D (6 bases). Sample: peripheral blood mononuclear cells (PBMCs), taken when the disease was refractory, from a patient treated with antithyroid drugs. The CDR3 loop reads CASSPLRVGQLNTEAFF. CDR3 DNA sequence: TGTGCCAGCAGCCCTCTACGGGTTGGACAGTTGAACACTGAAGCTTTCTTT.